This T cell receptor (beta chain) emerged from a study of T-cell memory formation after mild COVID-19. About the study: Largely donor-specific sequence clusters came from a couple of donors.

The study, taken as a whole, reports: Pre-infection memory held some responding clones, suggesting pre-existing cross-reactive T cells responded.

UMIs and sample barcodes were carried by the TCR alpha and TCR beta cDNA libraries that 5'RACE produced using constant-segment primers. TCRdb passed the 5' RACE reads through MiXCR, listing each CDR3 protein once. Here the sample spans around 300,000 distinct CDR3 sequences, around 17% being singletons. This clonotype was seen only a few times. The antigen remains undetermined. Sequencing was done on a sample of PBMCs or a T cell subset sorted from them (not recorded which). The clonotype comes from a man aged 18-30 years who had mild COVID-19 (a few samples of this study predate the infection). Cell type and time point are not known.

The CDR3 reads CASVVPGHTGELFF. The DNA of the CDR3 is TGTGCCAGCGTCGTTCCAGGGCACACCGGGGAGCTGTTTTTT. The V gene is TRBV7-9, the J gene TRBJ2-2; TRBD1 is a possible D gene (5 bases). This CDR3 has 14 amino acids. The germline V gene encodes CDR1 SEHNR and CDR2 FQNEAQ (reference sequence). V was clipped by 8 bases and J by 3 bases, with 13 bases between them.